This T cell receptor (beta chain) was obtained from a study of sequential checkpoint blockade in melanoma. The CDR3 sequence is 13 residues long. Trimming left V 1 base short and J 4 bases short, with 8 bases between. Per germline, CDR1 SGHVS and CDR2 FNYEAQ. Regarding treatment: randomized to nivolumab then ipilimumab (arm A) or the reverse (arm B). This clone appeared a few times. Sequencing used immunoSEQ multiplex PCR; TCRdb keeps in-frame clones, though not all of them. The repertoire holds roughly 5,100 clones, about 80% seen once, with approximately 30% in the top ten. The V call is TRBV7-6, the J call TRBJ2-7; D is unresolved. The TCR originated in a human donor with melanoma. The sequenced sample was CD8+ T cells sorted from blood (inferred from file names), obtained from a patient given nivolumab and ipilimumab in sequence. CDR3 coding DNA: TGTGCCAGCAGCTTAGATCCTAGTTACGAGCAGTACTTC. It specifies CASSLDPSYEQYF.